This T cell receptor beta chain was documented in a study of OX40 agonist ivuxolimab in advanced cancers. Describing the broader study: The costimulatory receptor OX40 (CD134) was targeted by ivuxolimab, a fully human IgG2 agonistic monoclonal antibody. Intravenous ivuxolimab was administered to patients every 2 weeks at six dose levels: 0.01, 0.1, 0.3, 1.5, 3 and 10 mg/kg. Of the approximately 50 dose-escalation patients, hepatocellular carcinoma was present in approximately 20, melanoma in around 15, renal cell carcinoma in 9 and head and neck cancer in 9. In the dose-escalation cohort, 70% to 90% of patients were male, and the mean age was approximately 60 years with a range of roughly 23 to 90. Patients were allowed to have had prior anti-PD-1, anti-PD-L1 or anti-CTLA-4 therapy, and around two fifths of the dose-escalation patients had been treated with checkpoint inhibitors. Partial responses occurred in three dose-escalation patients: two with cutaneous melanoma and one with hepatocellular carcinoma. Peripheral TCRbeta sequencing aimed to test whether ivuxolimab altered TCR sequence diversity and caused clonal T-cell expansion. The monotherapy dose-escalation portion (N ≈ 50 patients) of the phase I ivuxolimab trial is reported in the paper.

Genomic DNA was extracted from sorted cells for sequencing of the TCRbeta CDR3 region. TCRbeta CDR3 regions were sequenced using the immunoSEQ Assay. The source is immuneACCESS, and TCRdb retained only in-frame sequences with V and J called. Part of the clones is not carried over; for the studies checked, unresolved V genes explain less than half of this, and the remainder is unexplained. For this sample the table gives 55,000 to 70,000 clones, of which around 81% were detected only once. The top ten clonotypes cover 3.7% of the sample. Turning to this clone: Its specific antigen is unknown. No clone much larger than this one lies a single base away; base qualities are absent.

The trial excluded patients who had a history of autoimmune disease or who were on systemic immunosuppression. Peripheral blood for TCR sequencing was collected from all dose cohorts at baseline, on cycle 4 day 1, and on cycle 7 day 1. The samples were drawn from a first-in-human, open-label, multicenter phase I dose-escalation trial of ivuxolimab. Adults with locally advanced or metastatic melanoma, renal cell, hepatocellular, or head and neck squamous cell carcinoma were enrolled in the trial. CD4+ and CD8+ T cells were sorted separately from peripheral blood before TCR sequencing. The paper as a whole reports these results and caveats: In the 0.1-3.0 mg/kg groups, partial responders were among the patients with the lowest normalized peripheral clonal expansion, particularly in CD8+ T cells. The antigen specificity of the peripheral T cells that underwent clonal expansion was not determined. At doses of 0.1 to 3.0 mg/kg, clonal expansion of both CD4+ and CD8+ T cells in blood was seen between baseline and week 6. Low levels of normalized T-cell clonal expansion were also shown by some nonresponding patients. After ivuxolimab, expanded clones were on average more numerous among CD8+ T cells than among CD4+ T cells.

Sequences KGHSH (CDR1) and LQKENI (CDR2) are obtained from the germline V gene. V is cut by 3 bases and J by 0 bases, and the space between the germline ends is 12 bases. The CDR3 contains 16 residues, cysteine and phenylalanine counted. The retained sequence is limited to the CDR3, 48 bases, with the frame set at the first base. Sequencing was performed on CD4+ or CD8+ T cells sorted from blood, taken in a trial of the OX40 agonist ivuxolimab. The receptor comes from an adult with an advanced solid tumor such as melanoma, head and neck, liver or kidney cancer. The sequence is built from TRBV18 and TRBJ1-3; possibly the D gene is TRBD1, per 5 matching bases. In nucleotide form, the sequence is TGTGCCAGCTCACCTTCGACAGCGGGCTCTGGAAACACCATATATTTT. Translated, this is CASSPSTAGSGNTIYF.